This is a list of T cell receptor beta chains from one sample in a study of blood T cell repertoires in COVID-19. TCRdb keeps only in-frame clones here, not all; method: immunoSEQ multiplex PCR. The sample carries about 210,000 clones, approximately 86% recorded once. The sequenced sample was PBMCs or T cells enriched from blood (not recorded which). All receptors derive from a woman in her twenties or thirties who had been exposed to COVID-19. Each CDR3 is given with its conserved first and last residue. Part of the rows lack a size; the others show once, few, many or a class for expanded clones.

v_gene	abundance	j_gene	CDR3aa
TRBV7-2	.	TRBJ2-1	CASSLGTGFSYNEQFF
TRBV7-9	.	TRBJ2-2	CASSLTAGELFF
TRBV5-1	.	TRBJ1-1	CASSLGPGSNTEAFF
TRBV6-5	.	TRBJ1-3	CASSYWGDPSGNTIYF
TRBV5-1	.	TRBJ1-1	CASSPQGARTEAFF
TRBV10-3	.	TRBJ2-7	CAISEASGLAREQYF
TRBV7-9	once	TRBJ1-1	CASSRGADTEAFF
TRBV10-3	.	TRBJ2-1	CAIRGAGARSEQFF
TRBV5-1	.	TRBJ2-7	CASSLDPSRYYEQYF
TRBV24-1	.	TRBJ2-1	CATSGRPSINNEQFF
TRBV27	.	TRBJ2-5	CASRINREETQYF
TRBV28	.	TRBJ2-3	CASSFSGGATYTQYF
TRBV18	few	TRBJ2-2	CASSPEGSTGELFF
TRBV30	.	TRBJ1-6	CAWSRGDRSPLHF
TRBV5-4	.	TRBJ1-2	CASSRRDRENYGYTF
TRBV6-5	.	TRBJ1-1	CASSQGQRGSTEAFF
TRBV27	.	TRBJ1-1	CASSGDRLNTEAFF
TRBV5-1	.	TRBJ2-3	CASSRAGGRTDTQYF
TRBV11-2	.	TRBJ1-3	CASSLVGPNRGSGNTIYF
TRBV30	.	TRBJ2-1	CAWSQGARNNEQFF
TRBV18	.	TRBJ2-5	CASSPGTTQETQYF
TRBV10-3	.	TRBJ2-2	CAISGGNTGELFF
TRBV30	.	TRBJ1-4	CAWSVGQSTTNEKLFF
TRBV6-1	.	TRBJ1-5	CASSEQTGFSNQPQHF
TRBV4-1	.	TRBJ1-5	CASSPEGGWKPQHF